This TCR beta chain was retrieved from a study of blood T cells in healthy people across ages. The germline gives CDR1 MNHNS, CDR2 SASEGT. This CDR3 comprises 14 residues. V gave up 3 bases and J gave up 5 bases, with 13 bases separating them. A J-beta primer mix and a sample-barcoded 5' primer were used in a second PCR of about 6 to 12 cycles. TCRdb passed the 5' RACE reads through MiXCR, listing each CDR3 protein once. Here the sample spans some 850,000 distinct CDR3 sequences, more than 25% being singletons. Another study also made use of these data, one on T cells of mothers and their children.

What was sequenced was blood. The sequence was obtained from a boy under 18 in good health. The chain is built from TRBV6-1 and TRBJ2-5, with D perhaps being TRBD1 or TRBD2 (5 bases each). The CDR3 loop is CASSDRDLKETQYF. The CDR3 nucleotides read TGTGCCAGCAGTGATCGGGACCTTAAGGAGACCCAGTACTTC.